The clone carrying this T cell receptor (beta chain) has just a few counts. Its specificity is not known. TCRdb re-called the RT-PCR reads through MiXCR, storing one row per CDR3 protein. In the table there are 500,000 or so distinct CDR3 sequences, 9.5% to 12% of which are singletons. The CDR3 extends over 13 amino acids. Losses at the gene ends were 6 bases for V and 7 bases for J; bases not matched to a gene: 3. The sample is drawn from a study of response to subunit inactivated influenza vaccine. Study results and caveats: Every seasonal influenza vaccination brings in few new T cells, the authors suggested.

The gene calls are TRBV12-3 or TRBV12-4 and TRBJ2-1, with 10 bases matching TRBD2. The sequencing here drew on PBMCs from blood, taken 45 days after vaccination. The sequence derives from a man between 45 and 60 years old who received an inactivated influenza vaccine. The DNA of the CDR3 is TGTGCCAGCAGGCGGACTAGCGGTAATGAGCAGTTCTTC. Translation: CASRRTSGNEQFF.